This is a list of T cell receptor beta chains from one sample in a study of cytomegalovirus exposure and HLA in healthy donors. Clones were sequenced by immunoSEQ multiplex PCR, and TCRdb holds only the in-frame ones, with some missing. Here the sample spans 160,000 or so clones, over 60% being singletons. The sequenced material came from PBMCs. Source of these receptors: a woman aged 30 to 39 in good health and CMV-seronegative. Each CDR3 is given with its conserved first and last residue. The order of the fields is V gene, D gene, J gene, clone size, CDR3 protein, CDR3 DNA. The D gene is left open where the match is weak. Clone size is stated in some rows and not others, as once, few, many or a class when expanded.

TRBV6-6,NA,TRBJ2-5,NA,CASSTGPYQETQYF,TGTGCCAGCAGTACCGGTCCTTACCAAGAGACCCAGTACTTC
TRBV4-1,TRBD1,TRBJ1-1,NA,CASSQYSGGTEAFF,TGCGCCAGCAGCCAGTATTCAGGGGGGACTGAAGCTTTCTTT
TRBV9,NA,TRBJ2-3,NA,CASSVATGGRRTDTQYF,TGTGCCAGCAGCGTAGCAACCGGGGGAAGAAGGACAGATACGCAGTATTTT
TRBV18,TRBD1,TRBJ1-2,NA,CASSPWTGGYGYTF,TGTGCCAGCTCACCGTGGACAGGGGGCTATGGCTACACCTTC
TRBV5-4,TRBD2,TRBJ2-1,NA,CASSSGLAAYNEQFF,TGTGCCAGCAGCTCGGGACTAGCGGCCTACAATGAGCAGTTCTTC
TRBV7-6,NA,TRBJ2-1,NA,CASSLGGEGSYNEQFF,TGTGCCAGCAGCTTAGGGGGGGAAGGATCCTACAATGAGCAGTTCTTC
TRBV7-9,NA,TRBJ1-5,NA,CASSLSSGDQPQHF,TGCGCCAGCAGCTTATCGTCCGGGGATCAGCCCCAGCATTTT
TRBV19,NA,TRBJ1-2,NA,CASVTTGGQAGYGYTF,TGTGCCAGTGTCACCACGGGGGGACAAGCCGGCTATGGCTACACCTTC
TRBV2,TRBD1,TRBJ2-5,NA,CASRGPTGVSETQYF,TGTGCCAGCAGAGGACCAACAGGGGTTTCAGAGACCCAGTACTTC
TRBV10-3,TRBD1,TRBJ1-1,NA,CAISEETGMNTEAFF,TGTGCCATCAGTGAAGAGACAGGGATGAACACTGAAGCTTTCTTT
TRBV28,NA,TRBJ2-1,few,CASSLRGARYNEQFF,TGTGCCAGCAGTTTACGGGGGGCGAGGTACAATGAGCAGTTCTTC
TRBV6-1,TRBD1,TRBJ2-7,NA,CASSSRTGNTYEQYF,TGTGCCAGCAGTTCCCGGACAGGGAATACCTACGAGCAGTACTTC
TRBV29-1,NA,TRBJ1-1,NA,CSVEERQAMGEAFF,TGCAGCGTTGAAGAGAGACAGGCTATGGGTGAAGCTTTCTTT
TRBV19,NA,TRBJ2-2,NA,CASSEGDSGTGELFF,TGTGCCAGTAGCGAGGGGGATTCGGGCACCGGGGAGCTGTTTTTT
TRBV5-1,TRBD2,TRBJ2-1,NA,CASSPSSGRAPEQFF,TGCGCCAGCAGCCCGTCTAGCGGGAGGGCGCCTGAGCAGTTCTTC
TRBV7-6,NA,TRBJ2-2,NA,CASSHNTGELFF,TGTGCCAGCAGCCATAACACCGGGGAGCTGTTTTTT
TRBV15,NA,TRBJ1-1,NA,CATSPGNTEAFF,TGTGCCACCAGCCCAGGGAACACTGAAGCTTTCTTT
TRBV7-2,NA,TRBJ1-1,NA,CASSLFEGTEAFF,TGTGCCAGCAGCTTATTTGAGGGTACTGAAGCTTTCTTT
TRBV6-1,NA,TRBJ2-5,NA,CASSEGLESKETQYF,TGTGCCAGCAGTGAAGGACTAGAAAGTAAAGAGACCCAGTACTTC
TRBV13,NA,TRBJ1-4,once,CASSTGLPGGEKLFF,TGTGCCAGCAGCACGGGACTCCCTGGTGGTGAAAAACTGTTTTTT
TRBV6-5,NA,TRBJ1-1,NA,CASSRPGEMNTEAFF,TGTGCCAGCAGCCGACCAGGGGAGATGAACACTGAAGCTTTCTTT
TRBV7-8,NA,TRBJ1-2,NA,CASSYTANYGYTF,TGTGCCAGCAGCTATACGGCTAACTATGGCTACACCTTC
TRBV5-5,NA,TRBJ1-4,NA,CASSLEGTVGEKLFF,TGTGCCAGCAGCTTGGAGGGGACTGTCGGTGAAAAACTGTTTTTT
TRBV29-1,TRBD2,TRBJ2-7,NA,CSVEARGRSSYEQYF,TGCAGCGTTGAAGCTCGCGGGAGGAGCTCCTACGAGCAGTACTTC
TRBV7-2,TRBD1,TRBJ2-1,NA,CASSSRDRPYNEQFF,TGTGCCAGCAGCTCTCGGGACAGGCCTTACAATGAGCAGTTCTTC
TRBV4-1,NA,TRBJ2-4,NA,CASSQVGATNIQYF,TGCGCCAGCAGCCAAGTAGGGGCGACAAACATTCAGTACTTC
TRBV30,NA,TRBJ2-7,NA,CAGRDQFYEQYF,TGTGCTGGGAGAGACCAATTCTACGAGCAGTACTTC
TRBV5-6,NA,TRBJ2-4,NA,CASSWTVAKNIQYF,TGTGCCAGCAGCTGGACAGTAGCCAAAAACATTCAGTACTTC
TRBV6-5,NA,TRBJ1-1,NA,CASSERGNTEAFF,TGTGCCAGCAGTGAAAGAGGGAACACTGAAGCTTTCTTT
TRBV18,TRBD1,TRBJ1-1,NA,CASSPQQGKNTEAFF,TGTGCCAGCTCACCACAACAGGGGAAGAACACTGAAGCTTTCTTT
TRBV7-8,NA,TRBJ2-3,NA,CASSQDSGGTDTQYF,TGTGCCAGCAGCCAAGATAGCGGAGGCACAGATACGCAGTATTTT
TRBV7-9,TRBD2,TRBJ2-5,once,CASSLVGSLAGVETQYF,TGTGCCAGCAGCTTAGTGGGGTCGCTAGCGGGAGTAGAGACCCAGTACTTC
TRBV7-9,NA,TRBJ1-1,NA,CASSLNGGIGDTEAFF,TGTGCCAGCAGCTTAAACGGGGGGATAGGGGACACTGAAGCTTTCTTT
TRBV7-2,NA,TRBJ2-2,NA,CASSNNTGELFF,TGTGCCAGCTCAAATAACACCGGGGAGCTGTTTTTT
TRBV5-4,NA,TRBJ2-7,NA,CASSLSNYEQYF,TGTGCCAGCAGCTTGTCAAACTACGAGCAGTACTTC
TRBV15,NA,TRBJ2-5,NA,CATSFQGGGGTQYF,TGTGCCACCAGCTTTCAAGGCGGGGGCGGGACCCAGTACTTC
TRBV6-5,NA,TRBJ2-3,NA,CASRRVGTDTQYF,TGTGCCAGTAGGCGGGTAGGCACAGATACGCAGTATTTT
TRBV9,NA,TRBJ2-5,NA,CASSVDGPGETQYF,TGTGCCAGCAGCGTAGATGGACCAGGGGAGACCCAGTACTTC